The clone carrying this T cell receptor beta chain has ten or more counts. No antigen is known for it. The CDR3 is 15 residues long. The V gene lost 6 bases and the J gene lost 2 bases, with 16 bases spanning the gap. The germline CDR1 and CDR2 sequences are MNHEY and SVGAGI. The sample belongs to a study of CD8 T cells in ankylosing spondylitis. TCRdb re-analysed the 5' RACE reads in MiXCR, keeping a single row per CDR3 protein. Of under 55,000 distinct CDR3 sequences listed, 7.4% were seen once; the top ten hold about 8.9%. Whole-study results and caveats: Matched synovial fluid from ankylosing spondylitis patients was reported to be enriched for disease-linked clones.

The specimen sequenced was blood, either unsorted or a sorted T cell fraction (not recorded which). V usage is TRBV6-5 and J usage is TRBJ1-2; D is ambiguous. The sequence came from a female donor with ankylosing spondylitis or in good health (not recorded which). CDR3 coding DNA: TGTGCCAGCAGCTACCAAAAGGGTTACAACTATGGCTACACCTTC. This sequence encodes CASSYQKGYNYGYTF.